Sequencing of this T cell receptor (beta chain) was carried out in a study of regulatory T cells in long-lasting Graves disease. Study information: Those with persistent Graves' disease had received antithyroid drugs for over 5 years with positive TSH receptor antibodies.

V lost 5 bases to trimming and J lost 5 bases; unmatched junction nucleotides: 7. The CDR3 loop spans 13 amino acids. Germline V lookup: CDR1 DFQATT, CDR2 SNEGSKA (reference sequence). iRepertoire HTBI primers and Arm-PCR of CDR3 regions built TCR beta libraries. Using its own MiXCR run on the multiplex PCR reads, TCRdb lists one record per CDR3 protein. The top ten hold approximately 25% of the sample, which has some 450,000 distinct CDR3 sequences, 23% seen once. The study, taken as a whole, reports: Patients with persistent disease showed a bias toward TRBV28, TRBJ1-2 and TRBJ2-5. New patients shared fewer public clonotypes (around 980) than persistent patients did (roughly 2,700).

Time point indicated: persistent/refractory GD, antithyroid drugs over 5 years with positive TRAb. PBMC-extracted RNA yielded the TCR library. A word on this clonotype: Its cognate antigen is unknown.

This TCR was recovered from a female donor with Graves disease. Source: peripheral blood mononuclear cells (PBMCs), taken when the disease was refractory, from a patient treated with antithyroid drugs. J is TRBJ2-3 and V is TRBV20-1; 7 bases are a match to TRBD1. As DNA, the CDR3 is TGCAGTGCTGTACTGGACAGGCGAGATACGCAGTATTTT. Translated, it gives CSAVLDRRDTQYF.